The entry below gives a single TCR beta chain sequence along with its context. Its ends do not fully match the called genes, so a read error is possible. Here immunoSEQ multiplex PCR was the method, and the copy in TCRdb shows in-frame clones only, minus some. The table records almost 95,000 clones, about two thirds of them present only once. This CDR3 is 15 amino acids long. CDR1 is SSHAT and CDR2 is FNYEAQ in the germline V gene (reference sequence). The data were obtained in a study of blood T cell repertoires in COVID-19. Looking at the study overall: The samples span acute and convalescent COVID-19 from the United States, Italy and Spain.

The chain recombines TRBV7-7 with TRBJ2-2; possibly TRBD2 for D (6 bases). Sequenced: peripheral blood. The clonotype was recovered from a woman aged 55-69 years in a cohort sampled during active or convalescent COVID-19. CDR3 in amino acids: CASSLALGGTGELFF. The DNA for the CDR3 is TGTGCTAGCAGCTTAGCGTTGGGGGGCACCGGGGAGCTGTTTTTT. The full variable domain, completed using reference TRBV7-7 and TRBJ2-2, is GAGVSQSPRYKVTKRGQDVTLRCDPISSHATLYWYQQALGQGPEFLTYFNYEAQPDKSGLPSDRFSAERPEGSISTLTIQRTEQRDSAMYRCASSLALGGTGELFFGEGSRLTVL.